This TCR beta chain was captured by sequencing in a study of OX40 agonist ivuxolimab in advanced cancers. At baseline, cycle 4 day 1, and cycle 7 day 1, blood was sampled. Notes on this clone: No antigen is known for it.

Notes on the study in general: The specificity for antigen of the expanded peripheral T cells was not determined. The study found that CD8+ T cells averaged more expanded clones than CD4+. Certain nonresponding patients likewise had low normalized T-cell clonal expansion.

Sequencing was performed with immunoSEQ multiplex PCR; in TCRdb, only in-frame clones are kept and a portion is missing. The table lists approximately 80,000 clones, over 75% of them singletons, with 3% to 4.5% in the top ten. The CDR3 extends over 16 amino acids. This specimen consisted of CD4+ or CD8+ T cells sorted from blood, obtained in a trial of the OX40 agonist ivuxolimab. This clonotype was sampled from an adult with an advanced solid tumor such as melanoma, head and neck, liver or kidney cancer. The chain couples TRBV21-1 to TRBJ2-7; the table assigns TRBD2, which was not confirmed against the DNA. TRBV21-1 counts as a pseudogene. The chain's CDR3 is CASSKSVVLITYEQYF. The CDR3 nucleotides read TGTGCCAGCAGCAAATCGGTGGTACTAATTACCTACGAGCAGTACTTC.